The source of this T cell receptor beta chain is a study of blood T cell repertoires in COVID-19. Sequenced by immunoSEQ multiplex PCR; TCRdb stores in-frame clones only, minus some. Here the sample spans 110,000 to 150,000 clones, roughly 77% being singletons. The TCR comes from a woman aged 65 to 85 with COVID-19, enrolled during active disease. The sample consisted of peripheral blood.

CDR3 region: CASSGASGASTDTQYF. The CDR3 region has the DNA TGTGCCAGCAGTGGGGCTAGCGGGGCCAGCACAGATACGCAGTATTTT. The chain is built from TRBV6-1 and TRBJ2-3; 9 bases line up with TRBD2. Germline trimming cut 4 bases from V and 0 bases from J; bases unmatched to any gene: 5. Per germline, CDR1 MNHNS and CDR2 SASEGT. The CDR3 length is 16 residues.